This T cell receptor beta chain stems from a study of blood T cell repertoires in COVID-19. Whole-study context: Specimens from acute and convalescent COVID-19 originated in the United States, Italy and Spain. In each case, the material was cDNA or gDNA derived from T cells, B-cell-depleted T cells, or PBMCs.

Original analysis: Estimation of nucleated cell counts relied on the amplification of reference gene primers. Assay used: immunoSEQ multiplex PCR; TCRdb lists only in-frame clones, some missing. The V and J calls and the clone size are those of that table, but D and trimming were determined from the DNA. The table shows 130,000 or so clones, with approximately 82% occurring only once. This clone was seen more than once but under ten times. The TCR was taken from an elderly man with active or convalescent COVID-19. Sequenced material: peripheral blood.

The chain's CDR3 is CASSWSRGQNIQYF. In DNA, the CDR3 is TGTGCCAGCAGCTGGTCCAGGGGACAAAACATTCAGTACTTC. The V gene is TRBV28, the J gene TRBJ2-4; D possibly corresponds to TRBD1 (6 bases). The CDR3 sequence is 14 residues long. CDR1 is MDHEN and CDR2 is SYDVKM in the germline V gene. Trimming cost V 6 bases and J 5 bases, with 14 bases left between them.